This T cell receptor (beta chain) came from a study of long-term antiretroviral therapy in people with HIV. Study-level background: The earliest samples came from an era when ART typically awaited falling CD4 counts. Study results and limitations: No data were available on ART adherence, viral resistance or therapy changes. Blood in the study was drawn between the mid-2000s and the late 2010s, possibly under older ART regimens, which may be less effective than current ones. Repertoire dominance by clones expanded before ART was seen at all time points.

Comment on this clone: Its antigen is currently unknown.

The authors ran the immunoSEQ assay, v3.0, at survey level. Data came from immunoSEQ multiplex PCR; TCRdb stores just in-frame clones and leaves some out. The data show roughly 45,000 clones, roughly four fifths seen once. Germline assignment: CDR1 MNHEY and CDR2 SMNVEV (reference sequence). The CDR3 sequence is 14 residues long. The V and J ends lost 3 bases and 7 bases respectively, with 15 bases between them. The rearrangement links TRBV27 to TRBJ1-2; D might be TRBD1 (6 bases). The sequenced sample was unsorted PBMCs, obtained 0.8 years after starting antiretroviral therapy. This clonotype was sampled from a woman aged 18-35 years with HIV. CDR3 DNA sequence: TGTGCCAGCAGTTTGCCGGGGGCGCGGGGTGGCTACACCTTC. This codes for CASSLPGARGGYTF.